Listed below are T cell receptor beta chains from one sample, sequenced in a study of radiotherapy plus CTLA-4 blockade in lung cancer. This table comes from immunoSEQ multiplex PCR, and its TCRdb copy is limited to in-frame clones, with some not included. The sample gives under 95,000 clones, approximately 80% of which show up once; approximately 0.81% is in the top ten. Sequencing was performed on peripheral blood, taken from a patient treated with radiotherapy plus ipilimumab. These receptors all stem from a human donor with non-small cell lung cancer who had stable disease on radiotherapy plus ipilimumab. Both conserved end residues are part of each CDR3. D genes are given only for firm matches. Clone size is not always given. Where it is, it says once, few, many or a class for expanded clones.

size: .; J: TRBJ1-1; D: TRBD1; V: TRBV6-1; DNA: TGTGCCAGCAGTGGGGCAGGGGGTGGTACTGAAGCTTTCTTT; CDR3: CASSGAGGGTEAFF
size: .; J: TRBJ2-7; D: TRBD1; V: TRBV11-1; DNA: TGTGCCAGCAGCCCACGGACAGGGGGACTCATCGAGCAGTACTTC; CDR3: CASSPRTGGLIEQYF
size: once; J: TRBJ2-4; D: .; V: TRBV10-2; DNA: TGCGCCAGCCATCTGGGGGGACCCAAAAACATTCAGTACTTC; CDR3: CASHLGGPKNIQYF
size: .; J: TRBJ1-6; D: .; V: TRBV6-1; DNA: TGTGCCAGCAGTGCATATCAGGGATCAGTGACCTATAATTCACCCCTCCACTTT; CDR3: CASSAYQGSVTYNSPLHF
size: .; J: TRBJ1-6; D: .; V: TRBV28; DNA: TGTGCCAGCAGTTACGGACGTCGCTCCTATAATTCACCCCTCCACTTT; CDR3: CASSYGRRSYNSPLHF
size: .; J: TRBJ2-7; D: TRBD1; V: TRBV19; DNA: TGTGCCAGTATCCCGGGACAGGGGGCTGACGAGCAGTACTTC; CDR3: CASIPGQGADEQYF
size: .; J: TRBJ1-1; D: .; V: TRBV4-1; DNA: TGCGCCAGCAGCCAAGGGACTGCTGAAGCTTTCTTT; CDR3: CASSQGTAEAFF
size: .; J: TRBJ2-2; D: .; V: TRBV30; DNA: TGTGCCTTAGTTGTCGGGACTCGGAACACCGGGGAGCTGTTTTTT; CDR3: CALVVGTRNTGELFF
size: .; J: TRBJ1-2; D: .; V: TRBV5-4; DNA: TGTGCCAGCAGCAACAGGGAAGAGGGGAACTATGGCTACACCTTC; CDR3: CASSNREEGNYGYTF
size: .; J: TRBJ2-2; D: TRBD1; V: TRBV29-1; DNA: TGCAGCTCGGGGGGACAGGGCGGGGCAAACACCGGGGAGCTGTTTTTT; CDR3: CSSGGQGGANTGELFF
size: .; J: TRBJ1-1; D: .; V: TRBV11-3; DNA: TGTGCCAGCAGCTTAGGGCATGGAGGTCACGCTTTCTTT; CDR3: CASSLGHGGHAFF
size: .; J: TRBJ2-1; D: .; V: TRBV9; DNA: TGTGCCAGCAGCGTAGGGGGGGCCCTCTACAATGAGCAGTTCTTC; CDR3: CASSVGGALYNEQFF
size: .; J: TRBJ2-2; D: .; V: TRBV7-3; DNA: TGTGCCAGCAGTCTTAACATGGCCGGGGAGCTGTTTTTT; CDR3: CASSLNMAGELFF
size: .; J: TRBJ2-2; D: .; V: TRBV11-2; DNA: TGTGCCAGCAGCCCCCAGACCACGTCAGGGGAGCTGTTTTTT; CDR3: CASSPQTTSGELFF
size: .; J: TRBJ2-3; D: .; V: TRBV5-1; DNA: TGCGCCAGCAGCTTGGATGGTCTGAACACAGATACGCAGTATTTT; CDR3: CASSLDGLNTDTQYF
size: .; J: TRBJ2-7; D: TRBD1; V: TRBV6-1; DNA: TGTGCCAGCAGTGGCATGGACAGGGGGCGATACGAGCAGTACTTC; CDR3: CASSGMDRGRYEQYF
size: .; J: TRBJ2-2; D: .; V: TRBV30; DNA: TGTGCCTGGAGTAGCCCCGGGGAGCTGTTTTTT; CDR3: CAWSSPGELFF
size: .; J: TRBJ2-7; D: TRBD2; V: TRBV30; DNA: TGTGCCTGGAGCCTAACGGGACTAGCACGCGAGCAGTACTTC; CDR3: CAWSLTGLAREQYF
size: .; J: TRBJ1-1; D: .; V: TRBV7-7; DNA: TGTGCTAGCGGGGGTTATTTGAACACTGAAGCTTTCTTT; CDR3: CASGGYLNTEAFF
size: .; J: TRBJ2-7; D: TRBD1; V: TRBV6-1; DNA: TGTGCCAGCAGTGAAGAGCTTGGGGGGACAGGGATCTACGAGCAGTACTTC; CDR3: CASSEELGGTGIYEQYF
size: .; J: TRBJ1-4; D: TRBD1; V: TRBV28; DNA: TGTGCCAGCAGCTACCAACAGGGGGGGGCTGAAAAACTGTTTTTT; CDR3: CASSYQQGGAEKLFF
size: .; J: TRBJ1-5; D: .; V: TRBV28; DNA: TGTGCCAGCAGTTTATTGGGGGATCAGCCCCAGCATTTT; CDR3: CASSLLGDQPQHF
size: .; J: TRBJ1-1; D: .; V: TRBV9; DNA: TGTGCCAGCAGCGGTATAACCGAAGCTTTCTTT; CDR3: CASSGITEAFF
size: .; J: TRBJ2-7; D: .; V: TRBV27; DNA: TGTGCCAGCAGTTTAGCCCCCTCCTCCCTTTTGGAGCAGTACTTC; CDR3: CASSLAPSSLLEQYF
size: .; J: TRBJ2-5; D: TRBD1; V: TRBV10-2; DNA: TGCGCCAGCAGTGAGTCAGTAGGGGGCGAGACCCAGTACTTC; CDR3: CASSESVGGETQYF
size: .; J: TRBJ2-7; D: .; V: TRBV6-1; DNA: TGTGCCAGCATGGGCAACTCCTACGAGCAGTACTTC; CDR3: CASMGNSYEQYF
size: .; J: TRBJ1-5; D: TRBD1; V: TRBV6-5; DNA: TGTGCCAGCAGTTACGACAGGGACGGAAATCAGCCCCAGCATTTT; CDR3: CASSYDRDGNQPQHF
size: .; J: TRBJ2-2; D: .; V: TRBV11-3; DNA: TGTGCCAGCAGCTTCTCATCCGGGGAGCTGTTTTTT; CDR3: CASSFSSGELFF
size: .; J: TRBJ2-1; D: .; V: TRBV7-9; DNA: TGTGCCAGCAGCTTAGAACTAGGGGGGCCTAATGAGCAGTTCTTC; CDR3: CASSLELGGPNEQFF
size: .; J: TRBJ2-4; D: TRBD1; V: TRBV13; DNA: TGTGCCAGCAGCTTAGGACAGGGGGTTTCCAAAAACATTCAGTACTTC; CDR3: CASSLGQGVSKNIQYF
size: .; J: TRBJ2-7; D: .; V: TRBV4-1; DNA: TGCGCCAGCAGTCCCCAGTACTTC; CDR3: CASSPQYF
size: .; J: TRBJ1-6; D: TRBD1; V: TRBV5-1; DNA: TGCGCCAGCAGCTTGGGGACAGGAGTCAAATCACCCCTCCACTTT; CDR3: CASSLGTGVKSPLHF
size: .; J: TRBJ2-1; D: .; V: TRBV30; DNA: TGTGCCTGGATGGGGACTCCATCGGGTGAGCAGTTCTTC; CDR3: CAWMGTPSGEQFF
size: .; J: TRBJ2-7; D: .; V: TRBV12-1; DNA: TGTGCCAGCAGCTTTGGCCCTTTAACGTACGAGCAGTACTTC; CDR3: CASSFGPLTYEQYF
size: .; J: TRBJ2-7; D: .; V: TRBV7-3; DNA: TGTGCCAGCAGCTTATCCGGACGGACCTCCTACGAGCAGTACTTC; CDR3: CASSLSGRTSYEQYF
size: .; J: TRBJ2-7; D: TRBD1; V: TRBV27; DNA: TGTGCCAGCAGTCCCGGGCAGGGGGTATTCGGCGAGCAGTACTTC; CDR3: CASSPGQGVFGEQYF
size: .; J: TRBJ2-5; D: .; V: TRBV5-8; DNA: TGTGCCAGCAGCTTGGGCGCCAGGGGGGAAGAGACCCAGTACTTC; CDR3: CASSLGARGEETQYF
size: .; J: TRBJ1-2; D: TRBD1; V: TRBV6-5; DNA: TGTGCCAGCAGTCCTGGGACAGCTCAACTAACCTTC; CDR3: CASSPGTAQLTF
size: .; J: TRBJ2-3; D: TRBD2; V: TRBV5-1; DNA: TGCGCCAGCACCCTTGGTAGCGGGGGGGCAGATACGCAGTATTTT; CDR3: CASTLGSGGADTQYF
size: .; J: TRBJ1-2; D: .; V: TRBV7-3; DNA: TGTGCCAGCAGCTTAACGGGGGAGGGGTTAGGCTATGGCTACACCTTC; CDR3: CASSLTGEGLGYGYTF
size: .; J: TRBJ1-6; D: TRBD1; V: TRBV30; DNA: TGTGCCTGGAGTGCCTCGGGGACAGCCTATAATTCACCCCTCCACTTT; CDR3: CAWSASGTAYNSPLHF
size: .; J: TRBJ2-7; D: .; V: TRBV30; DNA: TGTGCCTGGAGTTCAGGGGTCTACGAGCAGTACTTC; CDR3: CAWSSGVYEQYF
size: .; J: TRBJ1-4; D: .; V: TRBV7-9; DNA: TGTGCCAGCAGCTTAGGGTGGGCAGGGACTAATGAAAAACTGTTTTTT; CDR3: CASSLGWAGTNEKLFF
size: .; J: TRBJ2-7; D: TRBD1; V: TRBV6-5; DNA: TGTGCCAGCAGTTACCAGGACAGGGATGTCAACGAGCAGTACTTC; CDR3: CASSYQDRDVNEQYF
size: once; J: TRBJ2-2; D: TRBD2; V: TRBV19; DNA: TGTGCCAGTAGTATCCCCCCCGCGGGAGGGTTCACCGGGGAGCTGTTTTTT; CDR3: CASSIPPAGGFTGELFF
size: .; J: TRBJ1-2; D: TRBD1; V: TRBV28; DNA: TGTGCCAGCAGTCCCCTGACGACAGGGCCGAGTGGCTACACCTTC; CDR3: CASSPLTTGPSGYTF
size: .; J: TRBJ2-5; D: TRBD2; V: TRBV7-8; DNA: TGTGCCAGCAGCGCTCGACTAGCCCCCGCCCGAGGGGAGACCCAGTACTTC; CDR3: CASSARLAPARGETQYF
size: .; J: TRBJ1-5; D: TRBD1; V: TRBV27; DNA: TGTGCCAGCAGTCCTGCCGGGACAGGGGTTAATCAGCCCCAGCATTTT; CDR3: CASSPAGTGVNQPQHF
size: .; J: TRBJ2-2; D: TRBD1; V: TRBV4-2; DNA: TGTGCCAGCAGCCAAGGACAGGGCCCCACCGGGGAGCTGTTTTTT; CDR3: CASSQGQGPTGELFF
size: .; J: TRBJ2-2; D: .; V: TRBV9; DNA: TGTGCCAGCAGCGTTTACGACAGGACGAACACCGGGGAGCTGTTTTTT; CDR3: CASSVYDRTNTGELFF
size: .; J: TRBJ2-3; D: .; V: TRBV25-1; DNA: TGTGCCAGCAGTGAACTCGGAAGCGGTACAGATACGCAGTATTTT; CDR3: CASSELGSGTDTQYF
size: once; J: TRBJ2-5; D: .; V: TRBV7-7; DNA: TGTGCCAGCAGCCTATTAGGGCCCGAGACCCAGTACTTC; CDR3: CASSLLGPETQYF
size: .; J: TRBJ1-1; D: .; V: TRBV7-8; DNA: TGTGCCAGCAGCTCACCATTGGGGGGGGCCGTGAACACTGAAGCTTTCTTT; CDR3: CASSSPLGGAVNTEAFF
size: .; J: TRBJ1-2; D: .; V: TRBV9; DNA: TGTGCCAGCAGCGTAGTAGATAACTATGGCTACACCTTC; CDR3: CASSVVDNYGYTF
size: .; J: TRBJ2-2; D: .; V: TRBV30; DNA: TGTGCCTGGAGTGTAATATCGGGGGCTACCGGGGAGCTGTTTTTT; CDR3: CAWSVISGATGELFF